This T cell receptor (beta chain) emerged from a study of identical twins. This CDR3 comprises 15 residues. After removal of 7 bases from V and 6 bases from J, the junction contained 12 bases not matched to a gene. This clonotype was observed many times. TCRdb called the 5' RACE reads again in MiXCR, with one record for every CDR3 protein. The table has 600,000 to 850,000 distinct CDR3 sequences, roughly 20% seen once. Separately, the same data were catalogued under a study of T cells expressing NK-cell markers. That work contributes: In sorted CD3+CD56+NKG2C+, CD3+CD56+NKG2C- and CD3+CD56-NKG2C+ T cells, TCR beta repertoires were obtained. Leadership of the CD3+CD56-NKG2C+ fraction also belonged to these clonotypes in several donors.

V usage is TRBV12-3 or TRBV12-4 and J usage is TRBJ2-1; TRBD2 matches at 7 bases. The specimen was PBMCs. The clonotype was recovered from a woman aged 18-29 years in good health. The CDR3 region is CASNIRGGSGNEQFF. In DNA form, the CDR3 reads TGTGCCAGCAATATTAGGGGAGGGAGTGGCAATGAGCAGTTCTTC.